This T cell receptor (beta chain) was obtained from a study of shared clonotypes between healthy human individuals. Across the study: Used for every donor were three CD4 naive, three CD4 memory, two CD8 naive and one CD8 memory plate.

As defined, naive CD8 cells were CD45RO-negative and positively selected for CCR7, with terminally differentiated effector memory CD45RA+ cells excluded. This table comes from immunoSEQ multiplex PCR, and its TCRdb copy is limited to in-frame clones, with some not included. The sample includes millions of clones, about 95% of them seen just once. Sample: naive CD8+ T cells sorted from blood. This sequence originates from a man between 18 and 35 years old in good health.

Here the CDR3 reads CASSMGLSYNSPLHF. The CDR3 region has the DNA TGTGCCAGCAGCATGGGCCTATCCTATAATTCACCCCTCCACTTT. This chain uses TRBV27 with TRBJ1-6, with unresolved D. Trimming left V 6 bases short and J 1 base short, with 10 bases between. Per germline, CDR1 MNHEY and CDR2 SMNVEV (reference sequence). The CDR3 totals 15 residues.